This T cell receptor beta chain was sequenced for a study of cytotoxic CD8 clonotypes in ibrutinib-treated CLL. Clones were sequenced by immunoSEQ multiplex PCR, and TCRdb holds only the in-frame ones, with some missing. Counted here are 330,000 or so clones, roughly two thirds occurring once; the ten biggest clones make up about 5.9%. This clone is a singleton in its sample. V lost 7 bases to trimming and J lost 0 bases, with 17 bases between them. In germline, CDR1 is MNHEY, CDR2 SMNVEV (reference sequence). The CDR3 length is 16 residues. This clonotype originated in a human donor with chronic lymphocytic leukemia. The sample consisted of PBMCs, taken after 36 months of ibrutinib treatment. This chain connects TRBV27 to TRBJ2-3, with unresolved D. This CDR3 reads CASTQSLGQSTDTQYF. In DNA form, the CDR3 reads TGTGCCAGCACCCAAAGCCTTGGGCAAAGCACAGATACGCAGTATTTT.